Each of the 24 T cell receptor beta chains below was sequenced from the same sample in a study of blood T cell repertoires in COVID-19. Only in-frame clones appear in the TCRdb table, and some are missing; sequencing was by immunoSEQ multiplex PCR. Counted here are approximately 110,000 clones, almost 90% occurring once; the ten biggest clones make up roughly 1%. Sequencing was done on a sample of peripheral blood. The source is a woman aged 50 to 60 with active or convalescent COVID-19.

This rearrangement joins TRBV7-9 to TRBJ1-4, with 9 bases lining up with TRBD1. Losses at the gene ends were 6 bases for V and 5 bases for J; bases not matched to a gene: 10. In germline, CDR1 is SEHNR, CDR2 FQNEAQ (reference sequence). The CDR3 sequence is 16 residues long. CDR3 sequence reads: CASSPGTGNLNEKLFF. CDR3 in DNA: TGTGCCAGCAGTCCCGGGACAGGGAACCTCAATGAAAAACTGTTTTTT.

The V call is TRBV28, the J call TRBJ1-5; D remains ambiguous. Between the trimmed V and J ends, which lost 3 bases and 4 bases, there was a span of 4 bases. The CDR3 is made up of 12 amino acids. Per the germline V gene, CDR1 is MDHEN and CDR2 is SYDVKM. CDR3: CASSFLNQPQHF. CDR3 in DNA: TGTGCCAGCAGTTTCCTTAATCAGCCCCAGCATTTT.

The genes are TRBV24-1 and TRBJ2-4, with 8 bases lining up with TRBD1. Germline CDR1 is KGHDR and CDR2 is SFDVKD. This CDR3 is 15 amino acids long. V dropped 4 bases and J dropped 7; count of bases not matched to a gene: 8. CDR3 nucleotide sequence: TGTGCCACCAGTGACTCGAGACAGGGGCAGAACATTCAGTACTTC. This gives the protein CATSDSRQGQNIQYF.

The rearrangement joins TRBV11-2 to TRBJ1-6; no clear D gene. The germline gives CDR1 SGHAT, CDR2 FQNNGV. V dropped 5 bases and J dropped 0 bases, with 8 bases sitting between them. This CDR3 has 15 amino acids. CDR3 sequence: CASSPGGSYNSPLHF. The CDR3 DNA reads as TGTGCCAGCAGCCCAGGAGGCTCCTATAATTCACCCCTCCACTTT.

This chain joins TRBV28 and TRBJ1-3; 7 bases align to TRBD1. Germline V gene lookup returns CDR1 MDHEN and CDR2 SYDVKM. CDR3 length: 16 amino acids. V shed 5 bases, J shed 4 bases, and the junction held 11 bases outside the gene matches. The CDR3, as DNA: TGTGCCAGCAGTCACCCGGGACAGCTAAAGGGAAACACCATATATTTT. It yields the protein CASSHPGQLKGNTIYF.

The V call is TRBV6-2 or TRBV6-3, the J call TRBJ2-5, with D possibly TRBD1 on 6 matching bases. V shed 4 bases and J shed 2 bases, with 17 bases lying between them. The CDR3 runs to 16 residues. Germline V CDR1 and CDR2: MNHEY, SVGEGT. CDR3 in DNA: TGTGCCAGCAGTTTCTTGACAGGAACTCTACAAGAGACCCAGTACTTC. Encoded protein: CASSFLTGTLQETQYF.

The CDR3 DNA reads as TGTGCCAGCAGCCCAATACTCAGAGGTGGAGGATACCACGAGCAGTACTTC. This encodes CASSPILRGGGYHEQYF. The rearrangement joins TRBV7-2 to TRBJ2-7; maybe TRBD2 (5 bases). The CDR3 sequence is 17 residues long. Between the trimmed V and J ends, which lost 5 bases and 5 bases, there was a span of 25 bases. Germline V gene lookup returns CDR1 SGHTA and CDR2 FQGNSA.

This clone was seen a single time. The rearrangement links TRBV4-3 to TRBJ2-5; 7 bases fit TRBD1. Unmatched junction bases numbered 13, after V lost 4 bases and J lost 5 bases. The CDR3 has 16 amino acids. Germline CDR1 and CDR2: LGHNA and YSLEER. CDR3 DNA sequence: TGCGCCAGCAGCCGTGGGAGCGCAGGGGGTCAGGAGACCCAGTACTTC. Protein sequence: CASSRGSAGGQETQYF.

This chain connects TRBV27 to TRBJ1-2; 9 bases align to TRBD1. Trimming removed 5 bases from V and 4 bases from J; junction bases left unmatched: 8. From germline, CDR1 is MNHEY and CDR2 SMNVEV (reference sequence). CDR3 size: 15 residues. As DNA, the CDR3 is TGTGCCAGCAGTCCAGGGACAGGGCTCTCCTATGGCTACACCTTC. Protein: CASSPGTGLSYGYTF.

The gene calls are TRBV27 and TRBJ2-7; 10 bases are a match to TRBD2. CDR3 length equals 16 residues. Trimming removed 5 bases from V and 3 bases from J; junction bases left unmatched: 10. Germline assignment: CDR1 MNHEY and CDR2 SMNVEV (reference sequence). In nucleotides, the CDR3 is TGTGCCAGCAGTCAAGCCCCCGGACTAGCGGTCTACGAGCAGTACTTC. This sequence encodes CASSQAPGLAVYEQYF.

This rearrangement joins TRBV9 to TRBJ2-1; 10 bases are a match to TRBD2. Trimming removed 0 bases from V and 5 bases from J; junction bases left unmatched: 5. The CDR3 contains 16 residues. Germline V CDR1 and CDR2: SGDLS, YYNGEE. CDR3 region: CASSVVLAGVNNEQFF. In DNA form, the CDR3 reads TGTGCCAGCAGCGTAGTCCTAGCGGGAGTTAACAATGAGCAGTTCTTC.

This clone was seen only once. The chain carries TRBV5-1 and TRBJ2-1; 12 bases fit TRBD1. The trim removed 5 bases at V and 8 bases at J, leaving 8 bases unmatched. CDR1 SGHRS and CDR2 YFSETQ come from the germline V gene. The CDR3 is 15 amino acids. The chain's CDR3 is CASSPGTGGRDEQFF. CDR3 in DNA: TGCGCCAGCAGTCCTGGGACAGGGGGCCGTGATGAGCAGTTCTTC.

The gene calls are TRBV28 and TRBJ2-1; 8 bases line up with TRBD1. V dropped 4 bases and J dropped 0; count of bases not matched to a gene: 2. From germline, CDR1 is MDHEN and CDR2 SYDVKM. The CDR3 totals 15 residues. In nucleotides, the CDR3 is TGTGCCAGCAGTTCTACAGGGGGCTCCTACAATGAGCAGTTCTTC. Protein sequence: CASSSTGGSYNEQFF.

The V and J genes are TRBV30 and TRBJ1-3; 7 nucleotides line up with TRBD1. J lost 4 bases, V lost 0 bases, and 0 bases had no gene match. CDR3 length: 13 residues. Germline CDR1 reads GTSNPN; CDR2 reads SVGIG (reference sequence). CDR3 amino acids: CAWSVQGGNTIYF. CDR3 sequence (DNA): TGTGCCTGGAGTGTACAGGGGGGAAACACCATATATTTT.

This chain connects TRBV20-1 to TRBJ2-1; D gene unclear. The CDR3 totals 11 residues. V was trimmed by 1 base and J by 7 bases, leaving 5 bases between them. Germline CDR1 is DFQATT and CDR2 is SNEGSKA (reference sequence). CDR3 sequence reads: CSARVVNEQFF. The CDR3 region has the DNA TGCAGTGCTAGAGTAGTTAATGAGCAGTTCTTC.

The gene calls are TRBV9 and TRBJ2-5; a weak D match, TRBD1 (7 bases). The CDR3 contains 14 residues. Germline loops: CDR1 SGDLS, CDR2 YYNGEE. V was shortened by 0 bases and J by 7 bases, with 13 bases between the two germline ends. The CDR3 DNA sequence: TGTGCCAGCAGCGTAGTAGAGCAGGGGGGGACCCAGTACTTC. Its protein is CASSVVEQGGTQYF.

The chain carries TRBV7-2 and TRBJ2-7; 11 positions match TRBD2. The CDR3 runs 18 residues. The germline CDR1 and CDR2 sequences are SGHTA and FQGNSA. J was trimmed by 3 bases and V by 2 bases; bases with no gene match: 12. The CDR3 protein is CASSLTSGSPRGFYEQYF. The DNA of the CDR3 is TGTGCCAGCAGCTTAACTAGCGGGAGCCCTCGAGGATTCTACGAGCAGTACTTC.

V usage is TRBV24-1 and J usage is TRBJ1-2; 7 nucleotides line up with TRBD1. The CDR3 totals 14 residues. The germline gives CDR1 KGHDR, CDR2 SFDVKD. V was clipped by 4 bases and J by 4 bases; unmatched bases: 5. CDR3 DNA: TGTGCCACCAGTGACGAGACAGGGACCTATGGCTACACCTTC. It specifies CATSDETGTYGYTF.

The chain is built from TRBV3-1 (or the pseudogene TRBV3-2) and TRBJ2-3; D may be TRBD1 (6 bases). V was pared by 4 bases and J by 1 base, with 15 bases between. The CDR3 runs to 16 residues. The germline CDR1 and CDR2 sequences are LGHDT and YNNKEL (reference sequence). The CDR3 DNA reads TGTGCCAGCAGCCCACCAGGGGCCAGGGGCACAGATACGCAGTATTTT. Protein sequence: CASSPPGARGTDTQYF.

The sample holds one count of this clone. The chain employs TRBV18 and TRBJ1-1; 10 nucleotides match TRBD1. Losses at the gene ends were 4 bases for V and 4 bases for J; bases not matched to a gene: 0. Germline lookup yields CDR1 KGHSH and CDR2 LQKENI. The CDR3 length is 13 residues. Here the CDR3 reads CASSRTGGTEAFF. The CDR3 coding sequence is TGTGCCAGCTCACGGACAGGGGGCACTGAAGCTTTCTTT.

CDR3 DNA: TGTGCCAGCAGTGAAGCTCGGGGGACGAATTCACCCCTCCACTTT. Amino acids: CASSEARGTNSPLHF. The chain combines TRBV2 with TRBJ1-6, with a possible D match to TRBD1 (5 bases). Germline V gives CDR1 SNHLY, CDR2 FYNNEI. V was shortened by 0 bases and J by 7 bases, with 10 bases between the two germline ends. The CDR3 totals 15 residues.

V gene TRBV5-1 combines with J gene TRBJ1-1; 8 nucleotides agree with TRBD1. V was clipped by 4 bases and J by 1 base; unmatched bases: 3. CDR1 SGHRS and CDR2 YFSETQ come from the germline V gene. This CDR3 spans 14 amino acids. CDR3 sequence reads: CASSPDRGNTEAFF. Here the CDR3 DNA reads TGCGCCAGCAGCCCTGACAGGGGGAACACTGAAGCTTTCTTT.

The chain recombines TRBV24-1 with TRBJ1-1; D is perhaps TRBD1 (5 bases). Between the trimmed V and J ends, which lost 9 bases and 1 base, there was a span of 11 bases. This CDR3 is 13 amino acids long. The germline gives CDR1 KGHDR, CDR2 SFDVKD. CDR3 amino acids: CATADGGNTEAFF. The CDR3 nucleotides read TGTGCCACCGCTGACGGGGGGAACACTGAAGCTTTCTTT.

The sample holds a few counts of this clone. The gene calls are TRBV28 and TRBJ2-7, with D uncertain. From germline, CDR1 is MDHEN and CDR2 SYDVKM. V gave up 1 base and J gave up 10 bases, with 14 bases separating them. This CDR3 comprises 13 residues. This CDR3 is CASSLSYLTQQYF. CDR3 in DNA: TGTGCCAGCAGTTTATCGTATCTAACTCAACAGTACTTC.